The clone carrying this T cell receptor (beta chain) showed up many times. Its cognate antigen is unknown. The CDR3 runs 15 residues. Germline V lookup: CDR1 SGHRS, CDR2 YFSETQ. V shed 2 bases and J 2 bases; nucleotides not matched to a gene: 4. The data are from a study of CD8 T cells in ankylosing spondylitis. Overall study results and limits: Earlier authors reported some of these motif variants in reactive arthritis synovial fluid and blood.

One entry per CDR3 protein, called by TCRdb with MiXCR from the 5' RACE reads. The table has some 180,000 distinct CDR3 sequences, 15% to 20% seen once. The chain carries TRBV5-1 and TRBJ2-5; TRBD2 agrees at 9 bases. The sequencing input was blood, either unsorted or a sorted T cell fraction (not recorded which). This sequence originates from a male donor between 5 and 29 years old with ankylosing spondylitis or in good health (not recorded which). DNA of the CDR3: TGCGCCAGCAGCTTACCTAGCGGGGTTCAAGAGACCCAGTACTTC. This sequence encodes CASSLPSGVQETQYF. The full variable domain, with the rest looked up from reference TRBV5-1 and TRBJ2-5, is KAGVTQTPRYLIKTRGQQVTLSCSPISGHRSVSWYQQTPGQGLQFLFEYFSETQRNKGNFPGRFSGRQFSNSRSEMNVSTLELGDSALYLCASSLPSGVQETQYFGPGTRLLVL.